These T cell receptor beta chains were read from a single sample in a study of OX40 agonist ivuxolimab in advanced cancers. The repertoire was sequenced with immunoSEQ multiplex PCR; TCRdb's copy has only in-frame clones and lacks some. The data show 65,000 to 80,000 clones, with 80% to 85% seen just once and approximately 6.3% held by the top ten. The sample here was CD4+ or CD8+ T cells sorted from blood, taken in a trial of the OX40 agonist ivuxolimab. The receptors stem from an adult with an advanced solid tumor such as melanoma, head and neck, liver or kidney cancer. Both conserved end residues are part of each CDR3. D genes are given only for firm matches. Expanded clones are given a class, and other clones once, few, many or no size at all.

V: TRBV7-9; J: TRBJ1-5; length: 16; size: NA; D: NA; CDR3: CASSQDLGRVNQPQHF; DNA: TGTGCCAGCAGCCAAGATTTGGGGAGGGTCAATCAGCCCCAGCATTTT
V: TRBV19; J: TRBJ1-1; length: 13; size: NA; D: NA; CDR3: CASSIGRATEAFF; DNA: TGTGCCAGTAGTATAGGCAGGGCCACTGAAGCTTTCTTT
V: TRBV20-1; J: TRBJ2-1; length: 11; size: NA; D: NA; CDR3: CSAPQGNEQFF; DNA: TGCAGTGCTCCCCAGGGCAATGAGCAGTTCTTC
V: TRBV7-2; J: TRBJ1-3; length: 15; size: once; D: NA; CDR3: CASSSDRLSGNTIYF; DNA: TGTGCCAGCAGCAGCGACAGGCTCTCTGGAAACACCATATATTTT
V: TRBV4-1; J: TRBJ1-4; length: 18; size: few; D: TRBD1; CDR3: CASSQLRDRASLSKKLFF; DNA: TGCGCCAGCAGCCAACTCCGGGACAGGGCCTCCCTAAGTAAAAAACTGTTTTTT
V: TRBV5-4; J: TRBJ2-1; length: 13; size: NA; D: NA; CDR3: CASSLLVGDEQFF; DNA: TGTGCCAGCAGCTTGTTAGTCGGGGATGAGCAGTTCTTC
V: TRBV6-5; J: TRBJ2-3; length: 16; size: NA; D: NA; CDR3: CASSYSGGSGTDTQYF; DNA: TGTGCCAGCAGTTACTCCGGAGGGAGTGGCACAGATACGCAGTATTTT
V: TRBV7-2; J: TRBJ2-3; length: 16; size: NA; D: NA; CDR3: CASSRGPPRSTDTQYF; DNA: TGTGCCAGCAGCCGAGGACCGCCCCGGAGCACAGATACGCAGTATTTT
V: TRBV19; J: TRBJ1-6; length: 17; size: NA; D: TRBD1; CDR3: CASSPQTGGVGNSPLHF; DNA: TGTGCCAGTAGTCCCCAAACAGGGGGCGTAGGGAATTCACCCCTCCACTTT
V: TRBV25-1; J: TRBJ2-6; length: 15; size: once; D: NA; CDR3: CASENGQSRANVLTF; DNA: TGTGCCAGCGAGAATGGACAAAGTCGGGCCAACGTCCTGACTTTC
V: TRBV7-3; J: TRBJ1-2; length: 13; size: NA; D: TRBD1; CDR3: CASSRLTGGGYTF; DNA: TGTGCCAGCAGTCGCCTGACAGGGGGTGGCTACACCTTC
V: TRBV5-4; J: TRBJ1-2; length: 12; size: NA; D: NA; CDR3: CASSPSNYGYTF; DNA: TGTGCCAGCAGCCCGTCTAACTATGGCTACACCTTC
V: TRBV4-3; J: TRBJ2-2; length: 14; size: NA; D: NA; CDR3: CASSPGPGTGELFF; DNA: TGCGCCAGCAGCCCAGGGCCCGGTACCGGGGAGCTGTTTTTT
V: TRBV5-6; J: TRBJ2-3; length: 14; size: NA; D: NA; CDR3: CASSLQGYTDTQYF; DNA: TGTGCCAGCAGCTTGCAAGGTTACACAGATACGCAGTATTTT
V: TRBV6-1; J: TRBJ2-5; length: 14; size: NA; D: TRBD2; CDR3: CASTERGGRETQYF; DNA: TGTGCCAGCACCGAGCGGGGGGGCCGGGAGACCCAGTACTTC
V: TRBV28; J: TRBJ2-7; length: 17; size: NA; D: TRBD1; CDR3: CASSFTGGQGASYEQYF; DNA: TGTGCCAGCAGTTTCACTGGGGGACAGGGGGCTTCCTACGAGCAGTACTTC
V: TRBV2; J: TRBJ1-2; length: 12; size: NA; D: NA; CDR3: CASRQGPYGYTF; DNA: TGTGCCAGCAGACAGGGTCCCTATGGCTACACCTTC
V: TRBV30; J: TRBJ1-2; length: 12; size: NA; D: TRBD1; CDR3: CAWDRGFRGYTF; DNA: TGTGCCTGGGACAGGGGCTTTAGAGGCTACACCTTC
V: TRBV5-1; J: TRBJ1-6; length: 15; size: NA; D: TRBD1; CDR3: CASSSDRGGNSPLHF; DNA: TGCGCCAGCAGCTCGGACAGGGGTGGAAATTCACCCCTCCACTTT
V: TRBV13; J: TRBJ2-5; length: 18; size: NA; D: TRBD2; CDR3: CASSLRGGLAGRQETQYF; DNA: TGTGCCAGCAGCCTCCGCGGGGGACTAGCGGGGCGACAAGAGACCCAGTACTTC
V: TRBV4-2; J: TRBJ2-1; length: 17; size: once; D: NA; CDR3: CASSQDLVGASYNEQFF; DNA: TGTGCCAGCAGCCAAGATTTGGTCGGGGCCTCCTACAATGAGCAGTTCTTC
V: TRBV2; J: TRBJ1-1; length: 13; size: NA; D: TRBD1; CDR3: CASSGTGGTEAFF; DNA: TGTGCCAGCAGTGGGACAGGGGGCACTGAAGCTTTCTTT
V: TRBV28; J: TRBJ2-1; length: 13; size: NA; D: TRBD1; CDR3: CASRSDRADEQFF; DNA: TGTGCCAGCAGATCGGACAGGGCCGATGAGCAGTTCTTC
V: TRBV5-1; J: TRBJ2-3; length: 15; size: NA; D: TRBD1; CDR3: CASSETGRSTDTQYF; DNA: TGCGCCAGCAGCGAGACAGGGCGAAGCACAGATACGCAGTATTTT
V: TRBV15; J: TRBJ1-4; length: 17; size: NA; D: TRBD1; CDR3: CATSRDPQGGVGEKLFF; DNA: TGTGCCACCAGCAGAGACCCACAGGGGGGGGTGGGTGAAAAACTGTTTTTT
V: TRBV2; J: TRBJ2-5; length: 15; size: NA; D: NA; CDR3: CASSEAKAYQETQYF; DNA: TGTGCCAGCAGTGAAGCGAAAGCGTACCAAGAGACCCAGTACTTC
V: TRBV4-3; J: TRBJ2-2; length: 15; size: NA; D: NA; CDR3: CASSQDTAVTGELFF; DNA: TGCGCCAGCAGCCAAGATACGGCAGTCACCGGGGAGCTGTTTTTT
V: TRBV9; J: TRBJ2-5; length: 16; size: NA; D: NA; CDR3: CASSVFVTGAGETQYF; DNA: TGTGCCAGCAGCGTATTTGTGACGGGAGCAGGAGAGACCCAGTACTTC
V: TRBV11-2; J: TRBJ2-7; length: 15; size: NA; D: NA; CDR3: CASSLARGAVYEQYF; DNA: TGTGCCAGCAGCTTAGCTCGGGGGGCGGTCTACGAGCAGTACTTC
V: TRBV2; J: TRBJ2-7; length: 13; size: NA; D: TRBD1; CDR3: CATQGQEYYEQYF; DNA: TGTGCCACACAGGGACAGGAATACTACGAGCAGTACTTC
V: TRBV15; J: TRBJ2-1; length: 18; size: NA; D: TRBD1; CDR3: CATSRTRDRVSSYNEQFF; DNA: TGTGCCACCAGCAGAACCCGGGACAGGGTAAGCTCCTACAATGAGCAGTTCTTC
V: TRBV9; J: TRBJ2-1; length: 15; size: NA; D: TRBD2; CDR3: CASSVTSGSYNEQFF; DNA: TGTGCCAGCAGCGTAACTAGCGGATCCTACAATGAGCAGTTCTTC
V: TRBV6-4; J: TRBJ2-1; length: 14; size: NA; D: NA; CDR3: CASSLLVGANEQFF; DNA: TGTGCCAGCAGCCTACTGGTGGGCGCCAATGAGCAGTTCTTC
V: TRBV7-8; J: TRBJ1-2; length: 15; size: NA; D: TRBD1; CDR3: CASSPSRGRGYGYTF; DNA: TGTGCCAGCAGCCCCTCGAGGGGGCGAGGCTATGGCTACACCTTC
V: TRBV6-1; J: TRBJ2-3; length: 16; size: NA; D: NA; CDR3: CASSEAASTSTDTQYF; DNA: TGTGCCAGCAGTGAAGCTGCTAGCACATCCACAGATACGCAGTATTTT
V: TRBV19; J: TRBJ2-2; length: 14; size: once; D: TRBD2; CDR3: CASMGGRAFGELFF; DNA: TGTGCCAGTATGGGCGGGAGGGCCTTTGGGGAGCTGTTTTTT
V: TRBV7-2; J: TRBJ1-2; length: 14; size: NA; D: NA; CDR3: CASSLNNGPYGYTF; DNA: TGTGCCAGCAGCTTAAATAACGGACCCTATGGCTACACCTTC
V: TRBV10-3; J: TRBJ1-6; length: 13; size: NA; D: TRBD1; CDR3: CAIGTETNSPLHF; DNA: TGTGCCATCGGGACAGAGACTAATTCACCCCTCCACTTT
V: TRBV18; J: TRBJ2-3; length: 15; size: NA; D: NA; CDR3: CASSTGTVFTDTQYF; DNA: TGTGCCAGCTCAACTGGGACCGTATTCACAGATACGCAGTATTTT
V: TRBV11-2; J: TRBJ2-3; length: 16; size: NA; D: TRBD2; CDR3: CASSTRLAGVGDTQYF; DNA: TGTGCCAGCAGCACCCGACTAGCGGGGGTAGGGGATACGCAGTATTTT
V: TRBV4-1; J: TRBJ1-4; length: 14; size: few; D: NA; CDR3: CASSQDRPNEKLFF; DNA: TGCGCCAGCAGCCAAGATCGTCCTAATGAAAAACTGTTTTTT
V: TRBV7-6; J: TRBJ2-3; length: 18; size: NA; D: NA; CDR3: CASSPRAQTVTSTDTQYF; DNA: TGTGCCAGCAGCCCACGTGCCCAGACAGTGACTAGCACAGATACGCAGTATTTT
V: TRBV5-1; J: TRBJ1-1; length: 14; size: few; D: NA; CDR3: CASSLRQMNTEAFF; DNA: TGCGCCAGCAGCTTGAGGCAAATGAACACTGAAGCTTTCTTT
V: TRBV11-3; J: TRBJ2-1; length: 17; size: NA; D: TRBD1; CDR3: CASSLDLTGTGPNEQFF; DNA: TGTGCCAGCAGCTTAGATCTAACTGGGACAGGACCCAATGAGCAGTTCTTC
V: TRBV9; J: TRBJ1-2; length: 15; size: NA; D: NA; CDR3: CASSVSPGANYGYTF; DNA: TGTGCCAGCAGCGTAAGTCCGGGAGCTAACTATGGCTACACCTTC
V: TRBV6-5; J: TRBJ1-1; length: 13; size: NA; D: NA; CDR3: CASSQQTNTEAFF; DNA: TGTGCCAGCAGCCAACAGACGAACACTGAAGCTTTCTTT
V: TRBV5-6; J: TRBJ2-3; length: 15; size: NA; D: TRBD2; CDR3: CASSFPGLAPDTQYF; DNA: TGTGCCAGCAGCTTTCCGGGACTAGCGCCAGATACGCAGTATTTT
V: TRBV6-6; J: TRBJ1-1; length: 14; size: NA; D: NA; CDR3: CASRKGTRNTEAFF; DNA: TGTGCCAGCAGAAAGGGGACCAGGAACACTGAAGCTTTCTTT
V: TRBV5-1; J: TRBJ2-4; length: 16; size: NA; D: NA; CDR3: CASSWDGASPKNIQYF; DNA: TGCGCCAGCAGCTGGGACGGAGCCTCCCCTAAAAACATTCAGTACTTC
V: TRBV28; J: TRBJ1-4; length: 16; size: NA; D: NA; CDR3: CASSLPAGGSNEKLFF; DNA: TGTGCCAGCAGTTTGCCCGCGGGAGGGTCTAATGAAAAACTGTTTTTT
V: TRBV2; J: TRBJ1-1; length: 15; size: NA; D: TRBD1; CDR3: CASSDPGTVDTEAFF; DNA: TGTGCCAGCAGTGACCCCGGGACAGTTGACACTGAAGCTTTCTTT
V: TRBV7-3; J: TRBJ2-1; length: 16; size: NA; D: TRBD2; CDR3: CASSVSGGSSYNEQFF; DNA: TGTGCCAGCAGCGTTAGCGGGGGCAGCTCCTACAATGAGCAGTTCTTC